Shown below are 28 T cell receptor beta chains from a single sample sequenced in a study of blood T cell repertoires in COVID-19. Only in-frame clones appear in the TCRdb table, and some are missing; sequencing was by immunoSEQ multiplex PCR. The sample has about 160,000 clones, roughly 90% seen once; the top ten hold about 4.6%. Sequenced: peripheral blood. Every receptor here comes from a woman aged 60 to 75 with active or convalescent COVID-19.

The chain links TRBV19 to TRBJ1-1; D possibly corresponds to TRBD1 (5 bases). The CDR3 contains 18 residues. Per germline, CDR1 LNHDA and CDR2 SQIVND (reference sequence). The V end lost 3 bases, the J end lost 0 bases, and 20 bases lay between the germline ends. This CDR3 reads CASSMDGGNRGLNTEAFF. The CDR3 bases are TGTGCCAGTAGTATGGATGGGGGGAATCGGGGTTTGAACACTGAAGCTTTCTTT.

The chain couples TRBV3-1 (or the pseudogene TRBV3-2) to TRBJ2-1; 9 bases line up with TRBD2. The CDR3 contains 15 residues. The V segment lost 4 bases and the J segment 5 bases; nucleotides outside the gene matches: 6. The germline V gene has CDR1 LGHDT and CDR2 YNNKEL (reference sequence). CDR3 bases: TGTGCCAGCAGCCTCAGCGGGGGGCCCAACAATGAGCAGTTCTTC. It yields the protein CASSLSGGPNNEQFF.

This clone was counted once. The J gene is TRBJ1-2, the V gene TRBV19, with unresolved D. V dropped 7 bases and J dropped 3 bases, with 18 bases sitting between them. CDR1 and CDR2 from the germline V gene are LNHDA and SQIVND (reference sequence). The CDR3 is 15 residues long. CDR3 coding DNA: TGTGCCAGTACCCATGGAGCTAATACTTACTATGGCTACACCTTC. It is translated as CASTHGANTYYGYTF.

This clone turned up a few times. This chain links TRBV19 with TRBJ1-5; D uncertain. This CDR3 comprises 17 residues. CDR1 and CDR2 from the germline V gene are LNHDA and SQIVND (reference sequence). Trimming left V 4 bases short and J 5 bases short, with 21 bases between. The CDR3 DNA reads as TGTGCCAGTAGTAAACCGGATGGGCCCCACGCTCATCAGCCCCAGCATTTT. Its translation: CASSKPDGPHAHQPQHF.

This clone appeared a single time. The chain has TRBV19 and TRBJ1-2, with 10 positions matching TRBD1. This CDR3 region has 14 residues. CDR1 and CDR2 from the germline V gene are LNHDA and SQIVND (reference sequence). The J segment lost 7 bases and the V segment lost 3 bases, leaving 5 bases of the junction unmatched. The CDR3 DNA sequence: TGTGCCAGTAGTATGGGACAGGGGAATTTTGGCTACACCTTC. Translated, it gives CASSMGQGNFGYTF.

This sequence joins TRBV5-1 and TRBJ1-1; no firm D call. Germline-derived CDR1 and CDR2 are SGHRS and YFSETQ. The CDR3 consists of 13 residues. Between the trimmed V and J ends, which lost 1 base and 4 bases, there was a span of 8 bases. The CDR3 nucleotides read TGCGCCAGCAGCTTGCATCCGGGCACTGAAGCTTTCTTT. Translating gives CASSLHPGTEAFF.

The chain links TRBV14 to TRBJ2-4, with 9 nucleotides matching TRBD2. V lost 0 bases to trimming and J lost 9 bases; unmatched junction nucleotides: 3. This CDR3 has 14 amino acids. Germline values: CDR1 SGHDN, CDR2 FVKESK. In nucleotides, the CDR3 is TGTGCCAGCAGCCAAGAGCGGGGGGGCAGCATTCAGTACTTC. This translates into CASSQERGGSIQYF.

The CDR3 DNA follows: TGCGCCAGCAGCCAAGATACAGGGGCGCGGTACGGCTACACCTTC. It codes for CASSQDTGARYGYTF. The chain couples TRBV4-1 to TRBJ1-2; 7 bases are shared with TRBD1. The CDR3 covers 15 residues. V gave up 0 bases and J gave up 8 bases; unmatched junction bases: 9. The germline CDR1 and CDR2 sequences are MGHRA and YSYEKL.

The chain links TRBV18 to TRBJ2-7; tentative D call: TRBD1 (5 bases). CDR1 KGHSH and CDR2 LQKENI come from the germline V gene. Trimming left V 3 bases short and J 4 bases short, with 13 bases between. The CDR3 has 14 residues. This chain's CDR3 is CASSPTGFSYEQYF. In nucleotides, the CDR3 is TGTGCCAGCTCACCTACAGGTTTCTCGTACGAGCAGTACTTC.

The genes are TRBV2 and TRBJ2-2; D is ambiguous. Trimming shortened V by 6 bases and J by 0 bases, and 8 bases separated the two germline ends. The CDR3 extends over 14 amino acids. Germline CDR1 reads SNHLY; CDR2 reads FYNNEI. The CDR3 sequence: CASRAGTNTGELFF. DNA for the CDR3: TGTGCCAGCAGGGCAGGAACGAACACCGGGGAGCTGTTTTTT. Filled out from reference TRBV2 and TRBJ2-2, the complete variable domain reads EPEVTQTPSHQVTQMGQEVILRCVPISNHLYFYWYRQILGQKVEFLVSFYNNEISEKSEIFDDQFSVERPDGSNFTLKIRSTKLEDSAMYFCASRAGTNTGELFFGEGSRLTVL.

This rearrangement joins TRBV5-1 to TRBJ2-7, with 8 bases matching TRBD2. The V gene end was trimmed by 4 bases and the J gene end by 6 bases; junction bases not matched to a gene: 15. The germline V gene encodes CDR1 SGHRS and CDR2 YFSETQ. The length of the CDR3 is 16 residues. This chain's CDR3 is CASSPAGEGLRVEQYF. The CDR3 nucleotides are TGCGCCAGCAGCCCAGCGGGGGAGGGGTTGCGTGTCGAGCAGTACTTC.

The count of this clone is one. The V and J genes are TRBV5-6 and TRBJ1-2; D possibly corresponds to TRBD1 (6 bases). CDR1 and CDR2 from the germline V gene are SGHDT and YYEEEE. V lost 4 bases to trimming and J lost 8 bases, with 12 bases between them. The length of the CDR3 is 12 residues. CDR3 nucleotide sequence: TGTGCCAGCAGCCCGTCAGGGGTAGGCTACACCTTC. Amino acid sequence: CASSPSGVGYTF.

The sample holds a few counts of this clone. The V and J genes are TRBV7-2 and TRBJ2-3, with D possibly TRBD2 on 5 matching bases. The CDR3 extends over 15 amino acids. Trimming shortened V by 5 bases and J by 10 bases, and 22 bases separated the two germline ends. The germline gives CDR1 SGHTA, CDR2 FQGNSA. The CDR3 reads CASSPVKEAGVPQYF. The CDR3 region has the DNA TGTGCCAGCAGCCCTGTCAAGGAGGCCGGCGTCCCGCAGTATTTT.

V is TRBV12-3 or TRBV12-4 and J is TRBJ2-7; possibly TRBD1 for D (6 bases). The CDR3 loop spans 13 amino acids. V lost 2 bases, J lost 7 bases, and 12 bases lay in between. The CDR3 bases are TGTGCCAGCAGTTTATGGGGGCGCCTTGAGCAGTACTTC. Protein sequence: CASSLWGRLEQYF.

This clone was picked up one time. V usage is TRBV24-1 and J usage is TRBJ2-1; D unclear. Germline V gene lookup returns CDR1 KGHDR and CDR2 SFDVKD. The CDR3 spans 11 residues. Trimming removed 3 bases from V and 6 bases from J, with 2 bases in between. CDR3 coding DNA: TGTGCCACCAGTGATCTCAATGAGCAGTTCTTC. It encodes CATSDLNEQFF.

This rearrangement joins TRBV7-2 to TRBJ1-1; D unclear. Germline values: CDR1 SGHTA, CDR2 FQGNSA. The CDR3 spans 13 residues. V shed 5 bases and J shed 0 bases, with 7 bases lying between them. CDR3 DNA sequence: TGTGCCAGCAGCCAGGAGGTGAACACTGAAGCTTTCTTT. This encodes CASSQEVNTEAFF.

The chain recombines TRBV6-2 or TRBV6-3 with TRBJ1-2; TRBD1 might be the D (5 bases). The V gene's germline CDR1 is MNHEY and CDR2 SVGEGT. V was cut by 5 bases and J by 8 bases, with 15 bases left in between. CDR3 size: 13 residues. The CDR3 DNA is TGTGCCAGCAGTGACAGCCCCCTAGGCGGCTACACCTTC. Translated, it gives CASSDSPLGGYTF.

This clone was detected only once. The chain recombines TRBV6-2 or TRBV6-3 with TRBJ2-7; 13 positions agree with TRBD2. The CDR3 loop spans 15 amino acids. Germline V gives CDR1 MNHEY, CDR2 SVGEGT. Trimming at V came to 5 bases and at J to 2 bases, leaving 3 bases not matched to a gene. The CDR3 DNA reads TGTGCCAGCAGTCGACTAGCGGGGGGAGCCTACGAGCAGTACTTC. Protein: CASSRLAGGAYEQYF.

The chain couples TRBV11-2 to TRBJ1-6; D gene uncertain. CDR1 is SGHAT, CDR2 FQNNGV, per germline. V was pared by 4 bases and J by 0 bases, with 10 bases between. This CDR3 is 16 amino acids long. CDR3 residues: CASSWEFSSYNSPLHF. In DNA form, the CDR3 reads TGTGCCAGCAGCTGGGAGTTCAGCTCCTATAATTCACCCCTCCACTTT. Using reference TRBV11-2 and TRBJ1-6 for the parts outside the CDR3, the full variable domain is EAGVAQSPRYKIIEKRQSVAFWCNPISGHATLYWYQQILGQGPKLLIQFQNNGVVDDSQLPKDRFSAERLKGVDSTLKIQPAKLEDSAVYLCASSWEFSSYNSPLHFGNGTRLTVT.

The chain links TRBV10-3 to TRBJ2-1, with D hard to call. The CDR3 sequence is 11 residues long. Per germline, CDR1 ENHRY and CDR2 SYGVKD. Trimming took 0 bases from V and 10 from J, leaving 4 bases between them. The CDR3 reads CAISESREQFF. The CDR3 nucleotides read TGTGCCATCAGTGAGTCCAGAGAGCAGTTCTTC.

The V call is TRBV27, the J call TRBJ2-2; the match to TRBD2 covers 9 bases. The germline CDR1 and CDR2 sequences are MNHEY and SMNVEV (reference sequence). The CDR3 runs to 16 residues. Losses at the gene ends were 6 bases for V and 2 bases for J; bases not matched to a gene: 7. This CDR3 reads CASRIPGLANTGELFF. As DNA, the CDR3 is TGTGCCAGCAGAATACCGGGACTAGCAAACACCGGGGAGCTGTTTTTT.

CDR3 DNA: TGTGCCAGCAGTTCTCCGGACAGGAACTATGGCTACACCTTC. Protein sequence: CASSSPDRNYGYTF. J is TRBJ1-2 and V is TRBV28; 7 positions agree with TRBD1. Germline V CDR1 and CDR2: MDHEN, SYDVKM. V trimming: 4 bases; J trimming: 2 bases; junction bases outside the gene matches: 4. CDR3 size: 14 residues.

The chain is built from TRBV4-1 and TRBJ2-5, with 8 bases aligning to TRBD2. Germline CDR1 reads MGHRA; CDR2 reads YSYEKL. J lost 4 bases, V lost 3 bases, and 1 base had no gene match. The CDR3 is 13 amino acids. In DNA form, the CDR3 reads TGCGCCAGCAGCCACGGGGGGGCAGAGACCCAGTACTTC. This gives the protein CASSHGGAETQYF.

The chain uses TRBV29-1 and TRBJ2-7; TRBD1 is a possible D gene (6 bases). The CDR3 contains 12 residues. V shed 8 bases and J shed 3 bases, with 14 bases lying between them. The V gene's germline CDR1 is SQVTM and CDR2 ANQGSEA. CDR3 loop: CSSNRESYEQYF. As DNA, the CDR3 is TGCAGCTCGAACAGGGAAAGCTACGAGCAGTACTTC.

This chain joins TRBV10-3 and TRBJ2-1, with TRBD1 as a possible D gene (5 bases). V lost 10 bases and J lost 7, with 17 bases in between. CDR1 is ENHRY and CDR2 is SYGVKD in the germline V gene. This CDR3 has 13 amino acids. This chain's CDR3 is CATLQDPTNEQFF. The CDR3, as DNA: TGTGCCACACTACAGGACCCCACGAATGAGCAGTTCTTC.

Points on this clone: This sample includes further DNA sequences coding for the same CDR3. The rearrangement joins TRBV15 to TRBJ2-7; a possible D gene is TRBD1 (6 bases). The V end lost 0 bases, the J end lost 1 base, and 7 bases lay between the germline ends. CDR3 size: 14 residues. Germline CDR1 is LNHNV and CDR2 is YYDKDF (reference sequence). The CDR3 region has the DNA TGTGCCACCAGCAGAGAAGGGGGATCCTACGAGCAGTACTTC. Translating it yields CATSREGGSYEQYF.

The rearrangement joins TRBV6-6 to TRBJ1-1, with 8 nucleotides matching TRBD1. The CDR3 runs to 15 residues. Germline V lookup: CDR1 MNHNY, CDR2 SVGAGI (reference sequence). The V gene end was trimmed by 7 bases and the J gene end by 0 bases; junction bases not matched to a gene: 7. CDR3 residues: CASTGQGILNTEAFF. The DNA for the CDR3 is TGTGCCAGCACCGGACAGGGAATATTGAACACTGAAGCTTTCTTT.

The CDR3 loop reads CASSLPGGNGYTF. CDR3 coding DNA: TGTGCCAGCAGCTTGCCAGGGGGCAATGGCTACACCTTC. The V gene is TRBV7-9, the J gene TRBJ1-2, with 8 nucleotides matching TRBD1. The CDR3 runs 13 residues. The V and J ends lost 3 bases and 6 bases, in that order; junction bases with no gene match: 3. Looked up from germline, CDR1 is SEHNR and CDR2 is FQNEAQ (reference sequence).